Listed below are T cell receptor beta chains from one sample, sequenced in a study of blood T cell repertoires in COVID-19. Only in-frame clones appear in the TCRdb table, and some are missing; sequencing was by immunoSEQ multiplex PCR. The repertoire holds 250,000 to 300,000 clones, 75% to 90% seen once, with roughly 4.6% in the top ten. The sequencing input was peripheral blood. Receptors originate from a man in his 60s who had recovered from COVID-19. The CDR3 runs from the conserved cysteine through the conserved F or W. A D gene is named only where the DNA matches it firmly. Not all rows give a size; the values are once, few, many and, for expanded clones, a class.

D,V,J,size,CDR3,DNA
TRBD2,TRBV11-2,TRBJ2-7,.,CASSQQRGNYEQYF,TGTGCCAGCAGCCAGCAGCGGGGAAACTACGAGCAGTACTTC
TRBD2,TRBV7-2,TRBJ2-3,.,CASKWGGGATDTQYF,TGTGCCAGCAAATGGGGCGGGGGGGCCACAGATACGCAGTATTTT
.,TRBV7-8,TRBJ2-1,.,CASSSPGEAYNEQFF,TGTGCCAGCAGCTCCCCCGGGGAAGCCTACAATGAGCAGTTCTTC
.,TRBV6-5,TRBJ2-6,.,CASRLGSAGANVLTF,TGTGCCAGCAGGCTCGGCAGCGCTGGGGCCAACGTCCTGACTTTC
TRBD2,TRBV9,TRBJ2-2,once,CASSAASGVNTGELFF,TGTGCCAGCAGCGCGGCTAGCGGGGTGAACACCGGGGAGCTGTTTTTT
TRBD2,TRBV3-1/TRBV3-2,TRBJ2-1,.,CASSLRTSYNEQFF,TGTGCCAGCAGCCTCCGGACTAGCTACAATGAGCAGTTCTTC
.,TRBV28,TRBJ2-2,.,CASRRQGDPGELFF,TGTGCCAGCAGGCGGCAGGGTGACCCCGGGGAGCTGTTTTTT
.,TRBV5-1,TRBJ2-5,.,CASSLLGGTETQYF,TGCGCCAGCAGCTTGTTAGGGGGTACTGAGACCCAGTACTTC
TRBD2,TRBV30,TRBJ2-3,.,CAWSFTSGAKSTQYF,TGTGCCTGGAGCTTCACTAGCGGGGCCAAATCGACGCAGTATTTT
.,TRBV13,TRBJ2-1,.,CASSLLSESSYNEQFF,TGTGCCAGCAGCTTACTTAGCGAAAGCTCCTACAATGAGCAGTTCTTC
TRBD1,TRBV2,TRBJ2-5,.,CASSDRGQRRGETQYF,TGTGCCAGCAGTGACCGGGGACAGAGGAGAGGGGAGACCCAGTACTTC
.,TRBV9,TRBJ2-2,.,CASSVDPSSPGELFF,TGTGCCAGCAGCGTAGACCCCAGTAGCCCCGGGGAGCTGTTTTTT
.,TRBV19,TRBJ2-3,once,CASSRGSGADTQYF,TGTGCCAGTAGTCGGGGATCTGGCGCAGATACGCAGTATTTT
.,TRBV5-1,TRBJ2-1,.,CASSLQSPYDEQFF,TGCGCCAGCAGCTTGCAAAGCCCCTATGATGAGCAGTTCTTC
TRBD2,TRBV10-3,TRBJ2-1,.,CAISVGSRGDNEQFF,TGTGCCATCAGTGTTGGCTCGCGGGGGGACAATGAGCAGTTCTTC
.,TRBV6-5,TRBJ1-5,.,CASLGGTLWNQPQHF,TGTGCCTCCCTCGGAGGGACCCTATGGAATCAGCCCCAGCATTTT
.,TRBV5-1,TRBJ1-1,.,CASGPGGGTEAFF,TGCGCCAGCGGACCCGGGGGTGGCACTGAAGCTTTCTTT
.,TRBV24-1,TRBJ2-2,.,CATSDLQPTRDWGTGELFF,TGTGCCACCAGTGATTTGCAACCCACCCGGGACTGGGGGACCGGGGAGCTGTTTTTT
.,TRBV6-4,TRBJ2-5,.,CASSVPSRETQYF,TGTGCCAGCAGTGTCCCCAGCAGGGAGACCCAGTACTTC
TRBD2,TRBV3-1/TRBV3-2,TRBJ2-7,.,CASSQDRFAGGIDEQYF,TGTGCCAGCAGCCAAGATCGGTTCGCGGGAGGGATCGACGAGCAGTACTTC
TRBD1,TRBV5-1,TRBJ1-6,.,CASSLEGQGANSPLHF,TGCGCCAGCAGCTTGGAAGGACAGGGGGCCAATTCACCCCTCCACTTT
.,TRBV29-1,TRBJ2-5,.,CSGRDSLKETQYF,TGCAGCGGGCGGGACAGCCTAAAAGAGACCCAGTACTTC
.,TRBV19,TRBJ1-2,.,CASSIGTGNYGYTF,TGTGCCAGTAGTATAGGAACAGGGAACTATGGCTACACCTTC
.,TRBV5-6,TRBJ1-3,.,CASSFRDNSGNTIYF,TGTGCCAGCAGCTTCCGGGACAACTCTGGAAACACCATATATTTT
TRBD1,TRBV19,TRBJ2-5,.,CASSIRGTGVTETQYF,TGTGCCAGTAGTATAAGGGGGACAGGGGTCACGGAGACCCAGTACTTC
.,TRBV18,TRBJ2-5,.,CASSPKQGETQYF,TGTGCCAGCTCACCTAAACAGGGAGAGACCCAGTACTTC
TRBD1,TRBV28,TRBJ1-5,.,CASSLYGTGPQPQHF,TGTGCCAGCAGTTTATACGGGACAGGGCCTCAGCCCCAGCATTTT
TRBD2,TRBV27,TRBJ2-7,.,CASSVAGGLYEQYF,TGTGCCAGCAGTGTAGCGGGAGGGCTCTACGAGCAGTACTTC
.,TRBV13,TRBJ1-2,.,CASSLGLGGDYGYTF,TGTGCCAGCAGCTTAGGCCTGGGGGGAGACTATGGCTACACCTTC
TRBD1,TRBV6-5,TRBJ1-1,.,CASSRTGGTEAFF,TGTGCCAGCAGCCGGACAGGGGGCACTGAAGCTTTCTTT
.,TRBV3-1/TRBV3-2,TRBJ2-7,.,CASSHSTYEQYF,TGTGCCAGCAGCCATTCTACCTACGAGCAGTACTTC
TRBD2,TRBV14,TRBJ2-3,.,CASSHYSGGAIDTQYF,TGTGCCAGCAGCCATTATAGCGGGGGGGCTATTGATACGCAGTATTTT
.,TRBV2,TRBJ1-1,.,CASSEPGPAVF,TGTGCCAGCAGTGAGCCTGGGCCCGCTGTCTTT
.,TRBV24-1,TRBJ2-7,.,CATSELGREQYF,TGTGCCACCAGTGAACTCGGTCGCGAGCAGTACTTC
TRBD2,TRBV5-4,TRBJ2-1,few,CASSLAGGNEQFF,TGTGCCAGCAGCTTAGCGGGAGGGAATGAGCAGTTCTTC
TRBD1,TRBV5-8,TRBJ1-5,few,CASSRDRGGGQPQHF,TGTGCCAGCAGCCGTGACAGGGGCGGCGGTCAGCCCCAGCATTTT
TRBD1,TRBV15,TRBJ1-1,.,CATSRVGQVAEAFF,TGTGCCACCAGCAGGGTAGGACAGGTGGCTGAAGCTTTCTTT
.,TRBV3-1/TRBV3-2,TRBJ1-6,once,CASSQGGPLHF,TGTGCCAGCAGCCAGGGGGGTCCCCTCCACTTT
.,TRBV4-1,TRBJ2-5,.,CASSQVESGVETQYF,TGCGCCAGCAGCCAAGTGGAGTCAGGGGTAGAGACCCAGTACTTC
.,TRBV2,TRBJ2-7,.,CASRGVEIDSYEQYF,TGTGCCAGCAGAGGGGTGGAGATCGATTCCTACGAGCAGTACTTC
.,TRBV20-1,TRBJ1-2,.,CSASQHLQGFYGYTF,TGCAGTGCTAGTCAACACCTTCAGGGGTTCTATGGCTACACCTTC
TRBD2,TRBV12-3/TRBV12-4,TRBJ2-1,.,CASSPRTSNEQFF,TGTGCCAGCAGTCCCCGGACTAGCAATGAGCAGTTCTTC
.,TRBV27,TRBJ1-1,few,CASSLYTGRKNTEAFF,TGTGCCAGCAGTTTATATACGGGTAGGAAGAACACTGAAGCTTTCTTT
TRBD2,TRBV3-1/TRBV3-2,TRBJ2-5,.,CASSRGLAGGGRETQYF,TGTGCCAGCAGCCGCGGACTAGCGGGAGGTGGAAGGGAGACCCAGTACTTC
TRBD1,TRBV9,TRBJ1-3,few,CASSAHPTGGVNTIYF,TGTGCCAGCAGCGCACACCCTACAGGGGGTGTAAACACCATATATTTT
.,TRBV6-2/TRBV6-3,TRBJ1-5,.,CASSYSQISNQPQHF,TGTGCCAGCAGTTACAGTCAGATTAGCAATCAGCCCCAGCATTTT
TRBD2,TRBV5-1,TRBJ2-7,.,CASSSAGVTYEQYF,TGCGCCAGCAGCTCAGCGGGGGTAACCTACGAGCAGTACTTC
TRBD2,TRBV5-1,TRBJ2-5,.,CASSLGVGLGQETQYF,TGCGCCAGCAGCTTGGGGGTCGGACTAGGGCAAGAGACCCAGTACTTC
.,TRBV5-5,TRBJ1-6,.,CASSLADRTGIQGISPLHF,TGTGCCAGCAGCTTGGCTGATAGAACAGGGATTCAGGGTATTTCACCCCTCCACTTT
.,TRBV6-5,TRBJ2-1,.,CASSPPDSYNEQFF,TGTGCCAGCAGTCCCCCCGACTCGTACAATGAGCAGTTCTTC
TRBD2,TRBV7-9,TRBJ2-7,.,CASSSWGAGAAEQYF,TGTGCCAGCAGCTCCTGGGGAGCGGGAGCAGCCGAGCAGTACTTC
TRBD1,TRBV18,TRBJ1-6,few,CASSPGQGGSPLHF,TGTGCCAGCTCCCCGGGACAGGGTGGATCACCCCTCCACTTT
.,TRBV6-4,TRBJ1-6,.,CASSENRRDFYF,TGTGCCAGCAGTGAAAACAGGAGAGATTTCTATTTT
.,TRBV3-1/TRBV3-2,TRBJ2-1,.,CASSQDKRGIDDEQFF,TGTGCCAGCAGCCAAGACAAGAGAGGGATTGACGATGAGCAGTTCTTC
.,TRBV28,TRBJ1-2,few,CASSPITGFGYTF,TGTGCCAGCAGTCCCATAACAGGGTTTGGCTACACCTTC
TRBD1,TRBV14,TRBJ1-2,.,CASSFGQGPSNYGYTF,TGTGCCAGCAGCTTCGGACAGGGCCCCTCCAACTATGGCTACACCTTC
TRBD1,TRBV18,TRBJ2-7,.,CASSPGDRGNEQYF,TGTGCCAGCTCACCAGGGGACAGGGGTAACGAGCAGTACTTC
.,TRBV7-7,TRBJ2-5,.,CASSLGTRGETQYF,TGTGCTAGCAGCTTAGGTACACGGGGAGAGACCCAGTACTTC
.,TRBV12-3/TRBV12-4,TRBJ1-5,.,CASSLLGDQPQHF,TGTGCCAGCAGTTTGTTAGGGGATCAGCCCCAGCATTTT
.,TRBV5-5,TRBJ2-1,once,CASSLVSYNEQFF,TGTGCCAGCAGCTTAGTTAGCTACAATGAGCAGTTCTTC